This is a list of T cell receptor beta chains from one sample in a study of CD8 T cells in Susac syndrome. From the immunoSEQ multiplex PCR reads, TCRdb called clonotypes with MiXCR, one entry per CDR3 protein. Found here are about 440,000 distinct CDR3 sequences, more than 70% of them singletons; the top ten hold more than 0.09%. Sequenced: CD8+ T cells from PBMCs. These receptors were taken from a human donor with multiple sclerosis. The CDR3 runs from the conserved cysteine through the conserved F or W. A D gene is named only where the DNA matches it firmly. Rows may omit the clone size; those that give it use once, few, many or a size class.

v_call	j_call	clone_size	d_call	cdr3_length	cdr3_aa	cdr3_nt
TRBV28	TRBJ2-7	-	TRBD1	13	CARCAGQVYEQYF	TGTGCCAGATGCGCTGGACAGGTCTACGAGCAGTACTTC
TRBV29-1	TRBJ2-4	-	-	14	CSVQGIEAKNIQYF	TGCAGCGTTCAGGGAATAGAAGCCAAAAACATTCAGTACTTC
TRBV28	TRBJ1-1	-	-	15	CASSPLDSDSPRAFF	TGTGCCAGCAGTCCCTTAGACAGCGACTCGCCGAGAGCTTTCTTT
TRBV30	TRBJ1-6	-	-	13	CAWTPGVSSPLHF	TGTGCCTGGACCCCAGGGGTTAGCTCACCCCTCCACTTT
TRBV9	TRBJ2-1	once	-	14	CASSVDVADNEQFF	TGTGCCAGCAGCGTAGATGTGGCCGACAATGAGCAGTTCTTC
TRBV19	TRBJ2-1	once	TRBD1	14	CASRRTGAYNEQFF	TGTGCCAGTAGGAGGACAGGGGCCTACAATGAGCAGTTCTTC
TRBV6-1	TRBJ1-1	few	-	13	CASSFGTRDEAFF	TGTGCCAGCAGTTTCGGGACGAGGGATGAAGCTTTCTTT
TRBV7-9	TRBJ2-7	-	TRBD2	15	CASSSTGTNSYEQYF	TGTGCCAGCAGCTCGACCGGGACTAACTCCTACGAGCAGTACTTC
TRBV13	TRBJ1-2	-	TRBD1	15	CASSFSTGPNYGYTF	TGTGCCAGCAGCTTCTCGACAGGGCCTAACTATGGCTACACCTTC
TRBV6-5	TRBJ2-2	few	-	13	CASSPGPTGELFF	TGTGCCAGCAGTCCAGGACCCACCGGGGAGCTGTTTTTT
TRBV7-8	TRBJ2-7	-	-	13	CASGVGSAYEQYF	TGTGCCAGCGGCGTCGGGAGTGCGTACGAGCAGTACTTC
TRBV11-2	TRBJ2-7	few	-	14	CASSLGGGIYEQYF	TGTGCCAGCAGCTTAGGGGGGGGCATTTACGAGCAGTACTTC
TRBV12-3/TRBV12-4	TRBJ2-5	-	-	15	CASSFWATFQETQYF	TGTGCCAGCAGTTTCTGGGCCACGTTCCAAGAGACCCAGTACTTC
TRBV9	TRBJ1-1	-	-	12	CASSAFGTEAFF	TGTGCCAGCAGTGCCTTTGGTACTGAAGCTTTCTTT
TRBV25-1	TRBJ2-1	once	TRBD1	14	CASFYRGPYNEQFF	TGTGCCAGCTTCTACAGGGGCCCCTACAATGAGCAGTTCTTC
TRBV30	TRBJ2-1	-	-	15	CAWSVLGLALNEQFF	TGTGCCTGGAGTGTACTAGGCCTAGCGTTAAATGAGCAGTTCTTC
TRBV6-5	TRBJ1-1	once	-	13	CATNAGSNTEAFF	TGTGCCACTAACGCCGGGAGTAACACTGAAGCTTTCTTT
TRBV10-3	TRBJ2-7	-	-	13	CAISEQGSYEQYF	TGTGCCATCAGTGAGCAGGGGAGCTACGAGCAGTACTTC
TRBV7-2	TRBJ2-1	-	-	16	CASSLFSRDEYNEQFF	TGTGCCAGCAGCTTATTTAGCAGGGACGAGTACAATGAGCAGTTCTTC
TRBV29-1	TRBJ1-1	-	-	11	CSVVGTNEAFF	TGCAGCGTCGTCGGGACAAATGAAGCTTTCTTT
TRBV4-1	TRBJ1-1	-	-	13	CASSQSLGAEAFF	TGCGCCAGCAGCCAGAGTCTGGGCGCTGAAGCTTTCTTT
TRBV10-3	TRBJ2-1	-	TRBD2	14	CAISEQRGGDEQFF	TGTGCCATCAGTGAGCAGCGGGGGGGCGATGAGCAGTTCTTC
TRBV6-4	TRBJ2-3	-	-	15	CASSWTAEGTDTQYF	TGTGCCAGCAGCTGGACAGCGGAGGGCACAGATACGCAGTATTTT
TRBV7-9	TRBJ1-1	-	-	13	CASSLGSRAEAFF	TGTGCCAGCAGCTTAGGGTCTCGGGCTGAAGCTTTCTTT
TRBV7-9	TRBJ1-2	-	-	14	CASSFGRMNYGYTF	TGTGCCAGCAGCTTCGGCCGAATGAACTATGGCTACACCTTC
TRBV7-8	TRBJ2-2	-	TRBD1	16	CASSSRGQGNTGELFF	TGTGCCAGCAGCTCCCGGGGACAGGGTAACACCGGGGAGCTGTTTTTT
TRBV20-1	TRBJ2-3	-	TRBD2	17	CSARDRGERAPLDTQYF	TGCAGTGCTAGAGATCGGGGGGAGAGAGCCCCCTTAGATACGCAGTATTTT
TRBV20-1	TRBJ1-5	-	-	16	CSARPRGSMSNQPQHF	TGCAGTGCTAGACCCAGGGGAAGTATGAGCAATCAGCCCCAGCATTTT
TRBV5-6	TRBJ2-5	-	-	14	CASSFMRGTETQYF	TGTGCCAGCAGCTTCATGAGGGGGACAGAGACCCAGTACTTC
TRBV10-3	TRBJ1-1	-	-	17	CAISEEWNERGVTEAFF	TGTGCCATCAGTGAGGAATGGAATGAAAGGGGGGTCACTGAAGCTTTCTTT
TRBV5-1	TRBJ2-7	-	-	14	CASSPSGASSEQYF	TGCGCCAGCAGCCCGTCCGGGGCGTCGAGCGAGCAGTACTTC
TRBV27	TRBJ1-1	-	TRBD1	15	CASRTGGEGNTEAFF	TGTGCCAGCAGGACAGGGGGCGAGGGGAACACTGAAGCTTTCTTT
TRBV20-1	TRBJ2-5	-	-	13	CSARDRGGETQYF	TGCAGTGCTAGGGACCGAGGGGGGGAGACCCAGTACTTC
TRBV20-1	TRBJ2-1	once	TRBD2	15	CSARGLAGINNEQFF	TGCAGTGCTAGAGGACTAGCGGGGATTAACAATGAGCAGTTCTTC
TRBV7-3	TRBJ2-1	-	-	19	CASSLNARGAPTSYNEQFF	TGTGCCAGCAGCTTAAATGCCAGGGGGGCCCCTACCTCCTACAATGAGCAGTTCTTC
TRBV10-2	TRBJ1-1	-	-	13	CASSESSRSEAFF	TGCGCCAGCAGTGAGTCAAGTCGGTCTGAAGCTTTCTTT
TRBV18	TRBJ2-1	-	TRBD2	13	CASTSGDYNEQFF	TGTGCCAGTACCAGCGGGGACTACAATGAGCAGTTCTTC
TRBV30	TRBJ2-6	-	-	16	CAWSAFGSSGANVLTF	TGTGCCTGGAGTGCCTTCGGGAGCTCTGGGGCCAACGTCCTGACTTTC
TRBV6-5	TRBJ1-2	-	-	13	CASIDSFNYGYTF	TGTGCCAGCATTGATAGCTTTAACTATGGCTACACCTTC
TRBV18	TRBJ1-1	-	-	14	CASSPPVGADEAFF	TGTGCCAGCTCACCACCGGTGGGGGCGGATGAAGCTTTCTTT
TRBV27	TRBJ2-7	-	-	15	CASSLRAPETYEQYF	TGTGCCAGCAGTTTAAGGGCCCCAGAAACCTACGAGCAGTACTTC
TRBV29-1	TRBJ1-4	-	-	16	CSVQDPRHATNEKLFF	TGCAGCGTCCAGGACCCAAGACATGCAACTAATGAAAAACTGTTTTTT
TRBV12-3/TRBV12-4	TRBJ1-1	-	-	15	CASSLDSPLNTEAFF	TGTGCCAGCAGTTTAGACAGCCCCCTGAACACTGAAGCTTTCTTT
TRBV20-1	TRBJ2-7	-	TRBD1	14	CSARDAGTAYEQYF	TGCAGTGCTAGAGACGCCGGGACAGCCTACGAGCAGTACTTC
TRBV5-1	TRBJ1-2	-	-	15	CASSLARGLDYGYTF	TGCGCCAGCAGCTTGGCCCGGGGTTTAGACTATGGCTACACCTTC